This TCR beta chain appears in the sequencing data of a study of CXCR3-negative and CXCR3-positive naive CD8 T cells. Study in general: Sequencing yielded approximately 150 million TRB reads, roughly 1.5 +/- 0.3 million per library.

Regarding this clonotype: The antigen is undetermined.

The study's findings and limits: Freshly isolated PBMCs were used in most assays, given partial CXCR3 loss after freezing. TRB CDR3s of CXCR3-positive naive cells were more hydrophobic than those of CXCR3-negative naive cells.

The naive CD8+ gate required CD45RO-CCR7+CD27+CD95- phenotype. CDR3 length: 14 residues. Germline values: CDR1 SGHDN, CDR2 FVKESK. The authors prepared UMI-labeled TRB cDNA libraries by 5' RACE. For each CDR3 protein, TCRdb gives one entry from its re-call of the 5' RACE reads, without DNA. This repertoire includes 45,000 to 65,000 distinct CDR3 sequences. What was sequenced was naive CXCR3- CD8+ T cells from blood. Subset noted: CD45RO-CCR7+CD27+CD95- naive CD8+ T cells lacking CXCR3 (TNR3-). The TCR sequence derives from a human donor in good health. Some clones in this sample may be carry-over from other donors' samples. The genes are TRBV14 and TRBJ2-4; the TCRdb D gene call, TRBD1, has no DNA to confirm it. CDR3 residues: CASSYWEGGNIQYF.